This T cell receptor beta chain was found in a study of T-cell reconstitution after alpha-beta-depleted transplantation in children. Preparation of the TCRbeta library was carried out with unique molecular identifiers. TCRdb re-called the PCR reads with MiXCR, one entry per CDR3 protein. The table shows a few hundred thousand distinct CDR3 sequences, with approximately 23% occurring only once. The V and J ends lost 2 bases and 7 bases respectively, with 12 bases between them. The V gene's germline CDR1 is SGHTA and CDR2 FQGNSA. This CDR3 spans 14 amino acids. In the case of this clonotype: No antigen is known for it.

Regarding the study as a whole: TCRbeta diversity was high at day 60 in some patients (a result of surviving recipient T cells and thymic progenitors). Several hundred expanded graft clones reportedly supplied alpha-beta T cells about two months after transplant. The main origin of T-cell counts and diversity one year after transplant was newly produced T cells.

The rearrangement joins TRBV7-2 to TRBJ1-5; a possible D gene is TRBD1 (6 bases). This TCR was recovered from a male patient younger than 18 who had a stem cell transplant for acute lymphoblastic leukemia, so the T cells may come from the graft donor. The sample in question was PBMCs, mostly from graft donor cells, obtained 180 days after TCRalphabeta/CD19-depleted stem cell transplant. The CDR3, as DNA: TGTGCCAGCAGCTTAAGGCGGGGGGCACAGCCCCAGCATTTT. It yields the protein CASSLRRGAQPQHF.